These 28 T cell receptor beta chains were all obtained from the same sample, sequenced in a study of control samples from healthy donors and cancer patients. The assay was immunoSEQ multiplex PCR, and TCRdb's table has in-frame clones only and misses some. This sample has about 65,000 clones, with about nine tenths found just once. Sequenced sample: PBMCs. Receptor source: a woman aged 50 to 60 with colorectal cancer.

V gene TRBV5-4 combines with J gene TRBJ2-7; D might be TRBD2 (6 bases). In germline, CDR1 is SGHNT, CDR2 YYREEE (reference sequence). The CDR3 length is 13 residues. Trimming removed 7 bases from V and 0 bases from J, with 11 bases in between. In nucleotides, the CDR3 is TGTGCCAGCGTTAAGCGGGTCTCCTACGAGCAGTACTTC. Its protein product is CASVKRVSYEQYF.

V and J are TRBV29-1 and TRBJ2-1, with a possible D match to TRBD2 (6 bases). The CDR3 contains 14 residues. Trimming took off 7 bases at V and 3 bases at J, with 16 bases between the two ends. The germline V gene encodes CDR1 SQVTM and CDR2 ANQGSEA. The CDR3 coding sequence is TGCAGCGCCGATGGGGGGACCAACTACAATGAGCAGTTCTTC. Its protein is CSADGGTNYNEQFF.

This chain joins TRBV19 and TRBJ1-5; possibly TRBD1 for D (6 bases). Germline loops: CDR1 LNHDA, CDR2 SQIVND (reference sequence). This CDR3 has 13 residues. The V end was cut by 8 bases, the J end by 7 bases, with 15 bases between. This chain's CDR3 is CASHQGSRQPQHF. The DNA of the CDR3 is TGTGCCAGTCACCAGGGGTCAAGGCAGCCCCAGCATTTT.

The chain is built from TRBV7-3 and TRBJ2-5; TRBD2 agrees at 7 bases. Germline lookup yields CDR1 SGHTA and CDR2 FQGTGA. CDR3 length: 16 amino acids. Losses at the gene ends were 3 bases for V and 3 bases for J; bases not matched to a gene: 10. DNA of the CDR3: TGTGCCAGCAGCTTGGGCGGTCGAGGACTAGAAGAGACCCAGTACTTC. Translated, it gives CASSLGGRGLEETQYF.

J is TRBJ1-1 and V is TRBV2, with D perhaps TRBD1 (5 bases). This CDR3 region has 14 residues. Germline V gives CDR1 SNHLY, CDR2 FYNNEI. V was pared by 7 bases and J by 0 bases, with 12 bases between. The CDR3 spells CASTPRAMNTEAFF. DNA for the CDR3: TGTGCCAGCACCCCCAGGGCTATGAACACTGAAGCTTTCTTT.

The chain couples TRBV10-3 to TRBJ1-1; D might be TRBD1 (6 bases). Germline loops: CDR1 ENHRY, CDR2 SYGVKD. V was cut by 0 bases and J by 0 bases, with 8 bases left in between. The CDR3 runs 15 residues. CDR3 in DNA: TGTGCCATCAGTGAGTCGCAGGGGATGAACACTGAAGCTTTCTTT. It yields the protein CAISESQGMNTEAFF.

The chain employs TRBV20-1 and TRBJ1-1, with D unresolved. The length of the CDR3 is 11 residues. Germline V CDR1 and CDR2: DFQATT, SNEGSKA (reference sequence). The ends were cut back, 3 bases at V and 6 bases at J, with 8 bases in the middle. The CDR3 DNA is TGCAGTGCTAGTACCCTACCTGAAGCTTTCTTT. The encoded protein is CSASTLPEAFF.

V is TRBV28 and J is TRBJ1-4; D perhaps matches TRBD1 (5 bases). V was cut by 9 bases and J by 7 bases, with 15 bases left in between. This CDR3 has 13 residues. CDR1 is MDHEN, CDR2 SYDVKM, per germline. The CDR3, as DNA: TGTGCCAGTGGGGCCGGCGGACGTGAAAAACTGTTTTTT. It specifies CASGAGGREKLFF.

DNA for the CDR3: TGTGCCAGTATGACTACAGGTGCAACTAATGAAAAACTGTTTTTT. This encodes CASMTTGATNEKLFF. The V gene is TRBV19, the J gene TRBJ1-4, with D possibly matching TRBD1 (5 bases). The CDR3 sequence is 15 residues long. V was shortened by 7 bases and J by 0 bases, with 12 bases between the two germline ends. The V gene's germline CDR1 is LNHDA and CDR2 SQIVND (reference sequence).

The table lists this clone with a count of one. The gene calls are TRBV18 and TRBJ1-1; a weak D match, TRBD1 (6 bases). The V gene lost 0 bases and the J gene lost 0 bases, with 11 bases spanning the gap. CDR1 and CDR2 (germline): KGHSH, LQKENI. The length of the CDR3 is 16 residues. CDR3 coding DNA: TGTGCCAGCTCACCACCATCTCCAGGGGTGAACACTGAAGCTTTCTTT. Encoded protein: CASSPPSPGVNTEAFF.

The V call is TRBV20-1, the J call TRBJ1-1; maybe TRBD1 (5 bases). Germline CDR1 is DFQATT and CDR2 is SNEGSKA (reference sequence). The CDR3 runs to 11 residues. V dropped 4 bases and J dropped 5 bases, with 8 bases sitting between them. The CDR3 region has the DNA TGCAGTGCTACTGGGGGGACTGAAGCTTTCTTT. Translated, it gives CSATGGTEAFF.

The chain joins TRBV19 to TRBJ1-1; tentative D call: TRBD1 (5 bases). The CDR3 totals 13 residues. V lost 4 bases, J lost 1 base, and 7 bases lay in between. The germline gives CDR1 LNHDA, CDR2 SQIVND (reference sequence). The DNA for the CDR3 is TGTGCCAGTAGTAAACAGGCGAACACTGAAGCTTTCTTT. Residues: CASSKQANTEAFF.

This clone was picked up a small number of times. The chain is built from TRBV27 and TRBJ1-1; tentatively, D is TRBD1 (6 bases). The CDR3 runs to 14 residues. Trimming took off 5 bases at V and 8 bases at J, with 18 bases between the two ends. Germline V gene lookup returns CDR1 MNHEY and CDR2 SMNVEV (reference sequence). The CDR3 region is CASSERGSASEAFF. CDR3 nucleotides: TGTGCCAGCAGTGAAAGGGGGTCCGCTTCGGAAGCTTTCTTT.

The genes are TRBV4-1 and TRBJ2-7; 12 bases agree with TRBD2. Germline trimming cut 3 bases from V and 9 bases from J; bases unmatched to any gene: 9. Germline V CDR1 and CDR2: MGHRA, YSYEKL. The CDR3 spans 15 residues. CDR3 DNA: TGCGCCAGCAGCCATCCCGGGACTAGCGGGTTCAGGCAGTACTTC. It specifies CASSHPGTSGFRQYF.

This clone was seen a single time. The rearrangement uses TRBV2 and TRBJ1-1, with a possible D match to TRBD1 (6 bases). Per germline, CDR1 SNHLY and CDR2 FYNNEI. V was trimmed by 3 bases and J by 6 bases, leaving 11 bases between them. The CDR3 loop spans 13 amino acids. CDR3 bases: TGTGCCAGCAGTGAGGGGGCAATCGCTGAAGCTTTCTTT. It translates to CASSEGAIAEAFF.

The chain links TRBV28 to TRBJ1-6; D uncertain. This CDR3 has 19 residues. The V and J ends lost 3 bases and 0 bases respectively, with 18 bases between them. Germline CDR1 MDHEN, CDR2 SYDVKM. CDR3 DNA: TGTGCCAGCAGTTTTTCCCCGAATTTGCTAAGCTCCTATAATTCACCCCTCCACTTT. Its translation is CASSFSPNLLSSYNSPLHF.

The gene calls are TRBV19 and TRBJ2-7; D remains unclear. This CDR3 comprises 14 residues. Trimming left V 5 bases short and J 1 base short, with 12 bases between. Germline lookup yields CDR1 LNHDA and CDR2 SQIVND (reference sequence). The DNA for the CDR3 is TGTGCCAGTAGTCCCCGATCCGCTTCCTACGAGCAGTACTTC. Translation gives CASSPRSASYEQYF.

The genes are TRBV19 and TRBJ2-3; 8 nucleotides agree with TRBD2. The germline CDR1 and CDR2 sequences are LNHDA and SQIVND (reference sequence). The CDR3 covers 15 residues. Germline trimming cut 3 bases from V and 3 bases from J; bases unmatched to any gene: 5. CDR3 DNA: TGTGCCAGTAGTATTCCCGGGAGGGGGACAGATACGCAGTATTTT. Translated, it gives CASSIPGRGTDTQYF.

This chain connects TRBV27 to TRBJ1-2, with TRBD1 matching over 10 bases. CDR3 length: 16 residues. Losses at the gene ends were 3 bases for V and 7 bases for J; bases not matched to a gene: 11. Germline V gene data show CDR1 as MNHEY and CDR2 as SMNVEV (reference sequence). The CDR3 sequence: CASSFLRDRGSGGYTF. The CDR3 DNA reads as TGTGCCAGCAGTTTCCTCCGGGACAGGGGCTCGGGTGGCTACACCTTC.

The chain has TRBV3-1 (or the pseudogene TRBV3-2) and TRBJ2-3; 10 positions agree with TRBD2. Germline lookup yields CDR1 LGHDT and CDR2 YNNKEL (reference sequence). V trimming: 1 base; J trimming: 4 bases; junction bases outside the gene matches: 5. CDR3 length: 16 amino acids. The CDR3 bases are TGTGCCAGCAGCCAAGGGACACTAGCGGGACCAGATACGCAGTATTTT. Its protein product is CASSQGTLAGPDTQYF.

V and J are TRBV5-1 and TRBJ1-4; tentatively, D is TRBD1 (6 bases). Trimming removed 3 bases from V and 0 bases from J, with 9 bases in between. Germline V gene sequence: CDR1 SGHRS, CDR2 YFSETQ. This CDR3 has 15 residues. The CDR3 DNA sequence: TGCGCCAGCAGCTATGGGGGCTCAACTAATGAAAAACTGTTTTTT. It codes for CASSYGGSTNEKLFF.

V is TRBV6-5 and J is TRBJ1-6; D is ambiguous. Germline V gene sequence: CDR1 MNHEY, CDR2 SVGAGI. V lost 7 bases to trimming and J lost 5 bases, with 9 bases between them. The CDR3 totals 13 residues. In nucleotides, the CDR3 is TGTGCCAGCAAGCAGACGGATAATTCACCCCTCCACTTT. It specifies CASKQTDNSPLHF.

The chain combines TRBV21-1 with TRBJ2-1; the table names TRBD1, a call not compared with the DNA. TRBV21-1 is described as a pseudogene. CDR3 size: 16 residues. This CDR3 is CASPCQGEPFYNEQFF. CDR3 coding DNA: TGTGCCAGCCCGTGTCAGGGGGAGCCGTTCTACAATGAGCAGTTCTTC.

The chain combines TRBV18 with TRBJ2-5; tentative D call: TRBD2 (5 bases). The V gene lost 6 bases and the J gene lost 9 bases, with 17 bases spanning the gap. Germline V CDR1 and CDR2: KGHSH, LQKENI. CDR3 length: 13 residues. The CDR3 nucleotides read TGTGCCAGCTCCGCCAGCGGTGGAATCGCCCAGTACTTC. Translation: CASSASGGIAQYF.

The chain has TRBV27 and TRBJ1-1; D is undetermined. This CDR3 is built from 13 residues. CDR1 MNHEY and CDR2 SMNVEV come from the germline V gene (reference sequence). V dropped 1 base and J dropped 2 bases, with 5 bases sitting between them. The CDR3 nucleotides read TGTGCCAGCAGTTTATTCGGAAACACTGAAGCTTTCTTT. Amino acid sequence: CASSLFGNTEAFF.

V is TRBV2 and J is TRBJ1-6; D might be TRBD1 (5 bases). In germline, CDR1 is SNHLY, CDR2 FYNNEI. This CDR3 is 13 amino acids long. V was shortened by 6 bases and J by 13 bases, with 16 bases between the two germline ends. This CDR3 is CASSGGTNLPLHF. CDR3 sequence (DNA): TGTGCCAGCAGCGGCGGGACGAATCTCCCCCTCCACTTT.

The chain has TRBV4-1 and TRBJ1-5; a possible D gene is TRBD1 (5 bases). The CDR3 contains 15 residues. Germline values: CDR1 MGHRA, CDR2 YSYEKL. Trimming removed 0 bases at V and 7 bases at J, with 13 bases between. The CDR3 sequence: CASSQDIRGSQPQHF. CDR3 DNA: TGCGCCAGCAGCCAAGATATAAGGGGAAGCCAGCCCCAGCATTTT.

The genes are TRBV3-1 (or the pseudogene TRBV3-2) and TRBJ1-4; 11 nucleotides match TRBD1. This CDR3 contains 14 residues. Unmatched junction bases numbered 1, after V lost 4 bases and J lost 6 bases. Germline V gene lookup returns CDR1 LGHDT and CDR2 YNNKEL (reference sequence). The CDR3 region is CASSRTGGDEKLFF. DNA for the CDR3: TGTGCCAGCAGCCGGACAGGGGGCGATGAAAAACTGTTTTTT.